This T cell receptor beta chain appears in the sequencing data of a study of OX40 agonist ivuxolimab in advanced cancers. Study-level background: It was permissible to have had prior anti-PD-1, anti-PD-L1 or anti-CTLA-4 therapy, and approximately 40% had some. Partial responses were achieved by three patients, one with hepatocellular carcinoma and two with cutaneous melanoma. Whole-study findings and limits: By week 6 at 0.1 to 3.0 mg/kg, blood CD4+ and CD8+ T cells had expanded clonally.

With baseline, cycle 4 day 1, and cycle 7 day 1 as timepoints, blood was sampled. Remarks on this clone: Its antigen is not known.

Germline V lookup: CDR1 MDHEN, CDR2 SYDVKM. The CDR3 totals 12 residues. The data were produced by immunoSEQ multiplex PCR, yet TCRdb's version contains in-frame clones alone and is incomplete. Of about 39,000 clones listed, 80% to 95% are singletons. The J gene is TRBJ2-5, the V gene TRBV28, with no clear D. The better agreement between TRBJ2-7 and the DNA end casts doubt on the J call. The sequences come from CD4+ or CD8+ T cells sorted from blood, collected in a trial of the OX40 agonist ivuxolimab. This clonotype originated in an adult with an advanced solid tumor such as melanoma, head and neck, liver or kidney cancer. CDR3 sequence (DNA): TGTGCCAGCAGTTCGATAGGGCGCGAGCAGTACTTC. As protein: CASSSIGREQYF.